The source of this TCR beta chain is a study of T cells after yellow fever vaccination. TCRdb processed the 5' RACE reads anew with MiXCR; each CDR3 protein has one entry. The table records some 32,000 distinct CDR3 sequences, 4.4% of them present only once. This clonotype was seen ten or more times. The sequence came from a man aged 25 to 40 who received the YFV17D yellow fever vaccine. This specimen was CD8+ T cells sorted from PBMCs, taken 5 days after the yellow fever booster vaccination.

The CDR3 coding sequence is TGTGCCAGCAGCTCGGCTACCAACGTCCTGACTTTC. Its protein product is CASSSATNVLTF. This chain uses TRBV5-5 with TRBJ2-6; D not certain. The germline V gene has CDR1 SGHKS and CDR2 YYEKEE (reference sequence). The CDR3 consists of 12 residues. The V end was cut by 3 bases, the J end by 8 bases, with 6 bases between.